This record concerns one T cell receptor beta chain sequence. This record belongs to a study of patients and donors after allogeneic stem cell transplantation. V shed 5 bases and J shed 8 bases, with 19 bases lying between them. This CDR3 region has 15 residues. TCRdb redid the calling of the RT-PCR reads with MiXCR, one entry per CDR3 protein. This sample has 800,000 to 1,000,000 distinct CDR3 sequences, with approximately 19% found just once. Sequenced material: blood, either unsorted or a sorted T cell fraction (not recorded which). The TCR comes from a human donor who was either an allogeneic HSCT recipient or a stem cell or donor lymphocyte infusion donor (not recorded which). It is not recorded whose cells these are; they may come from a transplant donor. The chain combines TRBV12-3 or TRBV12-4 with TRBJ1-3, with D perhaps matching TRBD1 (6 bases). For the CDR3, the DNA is TGTGCCAGCAGTCCGCGACAGGCCCATGGGGACACCATATATTTT. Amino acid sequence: CASSPRQAHGDTIYF.